This TCR beta chain was retrieved from a study of CDR3 diversity in severe acne. Germline lookup yields CDR1 DFQATT and CDR2 SNEGSKA (reference sequence). With 0 bases removed from V and 0 bases from J, the gap between germline ends came to 8 bases. The CDR3 sequence is 14 residues long. From the PCR reads, TCRdb called clonotypes with MiXCR, one entry per CDR3 protein. Among fewer than 100,000 distinct CDR3 sequences, around 53% were seen once, and the ten largest hold about 13%. This clonotype showed up just once. The chain joins TRBV20-1 to TRBJ1-1, with D uncertain. The sequencing input was blood. This receptor was identified in a male donor in good health, without acne. The CDR3: CSARDGGVNTEAFF. CDR3 nucleotides: TGCAGTGCTAGAGATGGTGGAGTGAACACTGAAGCTTTCTTT.